The present T cell receptor (beta chain) was sequenced within a study of T cell responses to AZD1222 COVID-19 vaccine. Study findings and constraints: Donors skewed white British and female; clonal diversity was possibly underestimated.

Method: immunoSEQ multiplex PCR; TCRdb's copy keeps in-frame clones and lacks some. Of some 92,000 clones listed, about 90% were seen once; the top ten hold roughly 5.5%. Details on this clone: Its antigen remains unknown. Germline and junction disagree at one end, which may indicate a read error.

Germline-derived CDR1 and CDR2 are MGHRA and YSYEKL. This CDR3 comprises 16 residues. Source: peripheral blood, taken on day 0 of MenACWY control vaccination. The sequence came from an adult in good health. The chain combines TRBV4-1 with TRBJ1-2; D possibly corresponds to TRBD1 (5 bases). The CDR3 DNA reads TGCGCCAGCAGCCAAGCGGGGGTCGACTGGACCTATCGCTACACCTTC. Its protein product is CASSQAGVDWTYRYTF.